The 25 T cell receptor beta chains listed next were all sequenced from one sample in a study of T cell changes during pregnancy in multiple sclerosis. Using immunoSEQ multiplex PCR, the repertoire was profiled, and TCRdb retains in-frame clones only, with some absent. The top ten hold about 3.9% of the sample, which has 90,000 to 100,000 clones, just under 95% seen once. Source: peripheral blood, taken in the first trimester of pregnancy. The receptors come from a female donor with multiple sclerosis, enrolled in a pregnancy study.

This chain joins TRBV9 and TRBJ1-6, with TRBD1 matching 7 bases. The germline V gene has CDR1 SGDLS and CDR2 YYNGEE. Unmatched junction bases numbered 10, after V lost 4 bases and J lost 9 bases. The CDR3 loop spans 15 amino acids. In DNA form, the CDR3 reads TGTGCCAGCAGCACTCGGACAGGCCCAGGTTCACCCCTCCACTTT. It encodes CASSTRTGPGSPLHF.

The DNA of the CDR3 is TGTGCCAGCAGCCAATTCGAGGGACAGCAGAACACCGGGGAGCTGTTTTTT. This gives the protein CASSQFEGQQNTGELFF. The chain couples TRBV4-2 to TRBJ2-2; 7 bases line up with TRBD1. This CDR3 region has 17 residues. V was clipped by 2 bases and J by 1 base; unmatched bases: 7. Germline assignment: CDR1 LGHNA and CDR2 YNFKEQ.

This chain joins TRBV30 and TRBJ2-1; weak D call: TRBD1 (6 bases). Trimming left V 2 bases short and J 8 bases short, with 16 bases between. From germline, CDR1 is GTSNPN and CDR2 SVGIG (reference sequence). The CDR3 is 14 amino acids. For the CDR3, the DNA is TGTGCCTGGAGTTATGGACAGTCTCTGGATGAGCAGTTCTTC. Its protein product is CAWSYGQSLDEQFF.

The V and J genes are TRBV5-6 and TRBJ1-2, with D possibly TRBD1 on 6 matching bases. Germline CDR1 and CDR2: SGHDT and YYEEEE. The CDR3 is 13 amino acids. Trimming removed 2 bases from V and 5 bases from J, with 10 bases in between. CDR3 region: CASSLVGAYGYTF. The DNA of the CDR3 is TGTGCCAGCAGCTTAGTGGGGGCGTATGGCTACACCTTC.

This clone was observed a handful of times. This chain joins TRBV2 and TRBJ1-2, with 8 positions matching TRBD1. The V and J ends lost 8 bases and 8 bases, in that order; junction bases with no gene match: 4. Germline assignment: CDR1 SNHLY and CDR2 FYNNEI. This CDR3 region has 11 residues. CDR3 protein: CASDRGEGYTF. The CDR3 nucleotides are TGTGCCAGCGACAGGGGAGAAGGCTACACCTTC.

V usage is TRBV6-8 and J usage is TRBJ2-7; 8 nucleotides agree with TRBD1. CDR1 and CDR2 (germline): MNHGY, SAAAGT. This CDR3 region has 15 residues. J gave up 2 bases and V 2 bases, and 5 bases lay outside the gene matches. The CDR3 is CASSYEDRVAYEQYF. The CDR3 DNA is TGTGCCAGCAGTTACGAGGACAGGGTGGCCTACGAGCAGTACTTC.

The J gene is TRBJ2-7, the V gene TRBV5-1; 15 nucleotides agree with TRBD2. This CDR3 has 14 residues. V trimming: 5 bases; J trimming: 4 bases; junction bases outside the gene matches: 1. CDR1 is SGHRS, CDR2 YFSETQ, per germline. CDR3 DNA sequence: TGCGCCAGCAGGGGGACTAGCGGGGGGTACGAGCAGTACTTC. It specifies CASRGTSGGYEQYF.

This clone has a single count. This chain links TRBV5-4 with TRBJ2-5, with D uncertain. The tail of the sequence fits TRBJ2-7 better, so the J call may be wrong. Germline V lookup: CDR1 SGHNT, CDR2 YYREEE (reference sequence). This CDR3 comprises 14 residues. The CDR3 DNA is TGTGCCAGCAGCTTGGCACATCGGGTGTACGAGCAGTACTTC. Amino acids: CASSLAHRVYEQYF.

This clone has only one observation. Here the CDR3 DNA reads TGTGCCAGCAGCCTGCCGGGGATCTACGAGCAGTACTTC. It encodes CASSLPGIYEQYF. V usage is TRBV14 and J usage is TRBJ2-7; tentatively, D is TRBD2 (5 bases). CDR3 length equals 13 residues. Germline V gene lookup returns CDR1 SGHDN and CDR2 FVKESK. Trimming stripped 4 bases from V and 3 bases from J, with 10 bases between.

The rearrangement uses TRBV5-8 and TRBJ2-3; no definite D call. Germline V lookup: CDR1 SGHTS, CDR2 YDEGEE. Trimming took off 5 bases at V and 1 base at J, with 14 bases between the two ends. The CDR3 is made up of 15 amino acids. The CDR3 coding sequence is TGTGCCAGCAGGAGGAGTGCGGTCCGCACAGATACGCAGTATTTT. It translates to CASRRSAVRTDTQYF.

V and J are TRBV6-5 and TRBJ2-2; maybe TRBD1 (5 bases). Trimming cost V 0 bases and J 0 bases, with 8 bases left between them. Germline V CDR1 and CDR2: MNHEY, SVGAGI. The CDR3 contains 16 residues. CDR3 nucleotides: TGTGCCAGCAGTTACTCGCCAGGGTCGAACACCGGGGAGCTGTTTTTT. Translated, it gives CASSYSPGSNTGELFF.

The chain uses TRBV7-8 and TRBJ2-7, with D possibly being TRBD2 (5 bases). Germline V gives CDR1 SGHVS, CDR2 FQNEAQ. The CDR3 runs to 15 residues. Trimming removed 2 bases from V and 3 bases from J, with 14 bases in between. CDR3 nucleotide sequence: TGTGCCAGCAGCTTAAGTGTGGACTTCTTCTACGAGCAGTACTTC. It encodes CASSLSVDFFYEQYF.

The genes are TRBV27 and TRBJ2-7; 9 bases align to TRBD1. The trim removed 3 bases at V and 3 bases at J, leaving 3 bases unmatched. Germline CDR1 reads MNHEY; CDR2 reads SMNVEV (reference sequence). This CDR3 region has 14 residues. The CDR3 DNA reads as TGTGCCAGCAGTTTCGAGACAGGGGGCTACGAGCAGTACTTC. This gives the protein CASSFETGGYEQYF.

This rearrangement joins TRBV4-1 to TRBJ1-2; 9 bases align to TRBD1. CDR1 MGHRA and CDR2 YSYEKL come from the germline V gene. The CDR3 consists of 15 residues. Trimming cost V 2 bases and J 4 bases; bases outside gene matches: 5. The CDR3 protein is CASSQPGTGSYGYTF. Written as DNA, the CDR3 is TGCGCCAGCAGCCAACCCGGGACAGGGAGCTATGGCTACACCTTC.

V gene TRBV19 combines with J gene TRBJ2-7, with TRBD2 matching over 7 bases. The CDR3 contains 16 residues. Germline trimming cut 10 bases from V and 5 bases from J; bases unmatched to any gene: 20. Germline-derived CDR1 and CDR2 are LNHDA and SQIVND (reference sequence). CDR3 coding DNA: TGTGCCACCTCCCACCACCTGTCCGGGGGGTTCGACGAGCAGTACTTC. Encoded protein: CATSHHLSGGFDEQYF.

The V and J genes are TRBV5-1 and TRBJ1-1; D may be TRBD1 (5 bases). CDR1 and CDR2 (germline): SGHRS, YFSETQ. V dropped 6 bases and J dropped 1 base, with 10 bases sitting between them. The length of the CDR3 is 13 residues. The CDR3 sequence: CASTLQGNTEAFF. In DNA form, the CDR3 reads TGCGCCAGCACGTTGCAGGGGAACACTGAAGCTTTCTTT.

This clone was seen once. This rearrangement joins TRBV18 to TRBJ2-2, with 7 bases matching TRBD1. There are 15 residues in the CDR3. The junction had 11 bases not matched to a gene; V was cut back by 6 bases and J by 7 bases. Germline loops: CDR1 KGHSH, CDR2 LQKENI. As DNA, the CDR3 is TGTGCCAGCTCTTACGGACAGGTTGGAGTCGGGGAGCTGTTTTTT. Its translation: CASSYGQVGVGELFF.

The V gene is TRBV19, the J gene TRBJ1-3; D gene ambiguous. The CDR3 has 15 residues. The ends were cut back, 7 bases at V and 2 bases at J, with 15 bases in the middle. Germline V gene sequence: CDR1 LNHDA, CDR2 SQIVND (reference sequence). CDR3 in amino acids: CASKKGWEPGNTIYF. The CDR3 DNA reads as TGTGCCAGTAAGAAAGGCTGGGAGCCTGGAAACACCATATATTTT.

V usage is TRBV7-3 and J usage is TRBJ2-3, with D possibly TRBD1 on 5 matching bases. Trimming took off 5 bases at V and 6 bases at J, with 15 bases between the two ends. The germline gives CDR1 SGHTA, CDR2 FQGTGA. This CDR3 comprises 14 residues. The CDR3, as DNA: TGTGCCAGCAGCCCGCAAGTGGGGCCGGATACGCAGTATTTT. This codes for CASSPQVGPDTQYF.

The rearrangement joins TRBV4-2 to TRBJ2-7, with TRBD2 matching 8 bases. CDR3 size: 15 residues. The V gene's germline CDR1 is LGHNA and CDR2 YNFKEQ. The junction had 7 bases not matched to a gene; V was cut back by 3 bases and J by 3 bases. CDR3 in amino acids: CASSQNSGAGYEQYF. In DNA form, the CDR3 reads TGTGCCAGCAGCCAGAATAGCGGGGCCGGCTACGAGCAGTACTTC.

The CDR3 DNA reads as TGCGCCAGCAGCCAAGAAGGGGTTCAGCCCCAGCATTTT. Amino acid sequence: CASSQEGVQPQHF. The genes are TRBV4-1 and TRBJ1-5, with D possibly matching TRBD1 (5 bases). V was pared by 0 bases and J by 6 bases, with 6 bases between. The CDR3 is 13 amino acids. CDR1 is MGHRA and CDR2 is YSYEKL in the germline V gene.

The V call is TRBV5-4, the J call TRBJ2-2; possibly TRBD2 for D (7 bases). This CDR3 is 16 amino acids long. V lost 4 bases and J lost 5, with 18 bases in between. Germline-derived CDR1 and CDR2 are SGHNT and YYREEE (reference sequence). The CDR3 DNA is TGTGCCAGCAGCGGACTAGGAGGGGGGGGGACCGGGGAGCTGTTTTTT. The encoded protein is CASSGLGGGGTGELFF. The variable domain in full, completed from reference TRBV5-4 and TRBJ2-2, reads ETGVTQSPTHLIKTRGQQVTLRCSSQSGHNTVSWYQQALGQGPQFIFQYYREEENGRGNFPPRFSGLQFPNYSSELNVNALELDDSALYLCASSGLGGGGTGELFFGEGSRLTVL.

The CDR3 sequence is CAIRVGDTNSPLHF. Written as DNA, the CDR3 is TGTGCCATTAGGGTTGGGGACACTAATTCACCCCTCCACTTT. The V call is TRBV10-3, the J call TRBJ1-6; perhaps TRBD1 as D (6 bases). From germline, CDR1 is ENHRY and CDR2 SYGVKD. Between the trimmed V and J ends, which lost 9 bases and 6 bases, there was a span of 15 bases. The CDR3 runs 14 residues.

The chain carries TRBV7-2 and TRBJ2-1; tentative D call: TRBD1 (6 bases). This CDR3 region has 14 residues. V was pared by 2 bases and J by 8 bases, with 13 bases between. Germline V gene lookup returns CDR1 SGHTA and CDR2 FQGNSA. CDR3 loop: CASSLPGQTDEQFF. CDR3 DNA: TGTGCCAGCAGCTTACCGGGACAAACGGATGAGCAGTTCTTC.

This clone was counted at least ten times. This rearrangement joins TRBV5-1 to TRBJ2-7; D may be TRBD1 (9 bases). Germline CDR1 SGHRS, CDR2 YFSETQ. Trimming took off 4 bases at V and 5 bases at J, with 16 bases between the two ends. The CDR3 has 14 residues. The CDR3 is CASSPDRGLDEQYF. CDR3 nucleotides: TGCGCCAGCAGCCCGGACAGGGGACTAGACGAGCAGTACTTC.